The T cell receptor (beta chain) under discussion was sequenced for a study of T-cell reconstitution after alpha-beta-depleted transplantation in children. CDR1 and CDR2 (germline): SGHNT, YENEEA. This CDR3 spans 15 amino acids. V shed 4 bases and J 7 bases; nucleotides not matched to a gene: 11. This clonotype came up a few times. The library targeted TCRbeta and was prepared with unique molecular identifiers. TCRdb re-called the PCR reads with MiXCR, one entry per CDR3 protein. Of 200,000 to 250,000 distinct CDR3 sequences listed, approximately 12% are singletons. The sequence was collected from a human donor who donated a stem cell graft to a child with acute lymphoblastic leukemia. The input for sequencing was PBMCs from the stem cell graft donor, taken from the stem cell graft. The V gene is TRBV11-3, the J gene TRBJ2-7, with 9 nucleotides matching TRBD1. The CDR3 DNA is TGTGCCAGCAGCTCATCCGGGACAGGGTTGGGAGAGCAGTACTTC. Encoded protein: CASSSSGTGLGEQYF.